One and the same sample provided the 20 T cell receptor beta chains below, sequenced in a study of blood T cells in healthy people across ages. The use of a sample-barcoded 5' primer and a J-beta primer mix characterized a second PCR of roughly 6 to 11 cycles. One entry per CDR3 protein, called by TCRdb with MiXCR from the 5' RACE reads. This repertoire shows 630,000 or so distinct CDR3 sequences, approximately 31% found once; its top ten account for 15%. The sample was blood. The receptor source for this set is a woman aged 80 or over in good health.

This clonotype was seen ten or more times. This chain connects TRBV9 to TRBJ2-3, with D possibly being TRBD1 (6 bases). This CDR3 has 14 residues. CDR1 is SGDLS, CDR2 YYNGEE, per germline. V was cut by 4 bases and J by 5 bases, with 14 bases left in between. The CDR3 here is CASSFQGWQDTQYF. For the CDR3, the DNA is TGTGCCAGCAGCTTTCAGGGGTGGCAAGATACGCAGTATTTT. The full variable domain, with the rest looked up from reference TRBV9 and TRBJ2-3, is DSGVTQTPKHLITATGQRVTLRCSPRSGDLSVYWYQQSLDQGLQFLIQYYNGEERAKGNILERFSAQQFPDLHSELNLSSLELGDSALYFCASSFQGWQDTQYFGPGTRLTVL.

Ten or more counts support this clonotype. The V gene is TRBV20-1, the J gene TRBJ1-6; TRBD1 matches at 9 bases. V was clipped by 0 bases and J by 8 bases; unmatched bases: 11. This CDR3 is built from 17 residues. Germline CDR1 and CDR2: DFQATT and SNEGSKA (reference sequence). Here the CDR3 DNA reads TGCAGTGCTAGAGATCTGGAGAGGACAGGGGTGTATTCACCCCTCCACTTT. This encodes CSARDLERTGVYSPLHF.

A note on this clonotype: A read error may explain this, as a much larger clone is one base away. The chain joins TRBV5-5 to TRBJ2-7; TRBD2 matches 7 bases. In germline, CDR1 is SGHKS, CDR2 YYEKEE (reference sequence). Germline trimming cut 0 bases from V and 7 bases from J; bases unmatched to any gene: 10. This CDR3 is built from 15 residues. CDR3 DNA: TGTGCCAGCAGCTTGGGGCTAGCGGCGAATAATGAGCAGTACTTC. This codes for CASSLGLAANNEQYF.

This clonotype was seen ten or more times. The chain carries TRBV11-2 and TRBJ1-1; 8 bases map to TRBD1. With V trimmed by 4 bases and J by 4 bases, 8 bases remained unmatched. CDR3 length: 15 residues. Germline loops: CDR1 SGHAT, CDR2 FQNNGV. The CDR3 loop is CASSSLQGVGTEAFF. In DNA, the CDR3 is TGTGCCAGCAGCTCCTTACAGGGGGTGGGCACTGAAGCTTTCTTT.

This clonotype has at least ten counts. The V and J genes are TRBV4-3 and TRBJ2-7, with D maybe TRBD1 (6 bases). Germline V gene lookup returns CDR1 LGHNA and CDR2 YSLEER. This CDR3 region has 13 residues. V was cut by 3 bases and J by 3 bases, with 9 bases left in between. CDR3 nucleotide sequence: TGCGCCAGCAGCCAGAGAGGGGGCTACGAGCAGTACTTC. This gives the protein CASSQRGGYEQYF.

As to this clonotype: This may arise from a read error, as a much more abundant clone is one base away. The rearrangement links TRBV5-1 to TRBJ1-1; perhaps TRBD1 as D (6 bases). The CDR3 has 14 amino acids. Germline CDR1 SGHRS, CDR2 YFSETQ. Trimming shortened V by 2 bases and J by 1 base, and 9 bases separated the two germline ends. The CDR3 spells CASSFGQPNTEAFF. DNA of the CDR3: TGCGCCAGCAGCTTCGGACAGCCGAACACTGAAGCTTTCTTT.

On this clonotype itself: A much larger clone lies one base from this, so it may be a read error. The CDR3 spells CASSSLAGVAETQFF. The CDR3 nucleotides read TGTGCCAGCAGCTCACTAGCGGGGGTAGCGGAGACCCAGTTCTTC. The chain couples TRBV7-7 to TRBJ2-1; TRBD2 matches at 11 bases. The CDR3 covers 15 residues. Per the germline V gene, CDR1 is SSHAT and CDR2 is FNYEAQ (reference sequence). Trimming removed 4 bases from V and 13 bases from J; junction bases left unmatched: 12.

In regard to this clonotype: One end of the junction is discordant with germline, which a read error may explain. The V gene is TRBV29-1, the J gene TRBJ1-4; D is unresolved. This CDR3 contains 14 residues. CDR1 and CDR2 from the germline V gene are SQVTM and ANQGSEA. In nucleotides, the CDR3 is TGCAGCGTTGAAGAGGCGGGGAATGGTGAAAAACGGTTTTTT. It translates to CSVEEAGNGEKRFF.

This clonotype came up a few times. This may be a read error, as it is one base from a much larger clone. This chain links TRBV30 with TRBJ2-5, with TRBD2 identical over 7 bases. The CDR3 has 17 residues. Germline lookup yields CDR1 GTSNPN and CDR2 SVGIG (reference sequence). Germline trimming cut 3 bases from V and 1 base from J; bases unmatched to any gene: 14. CDR3 in amino acids: CAWRGGGRAGSQETQYF. The CDR3 DNA follows: TGTGCCTGGAGGGGCGGGGGACGAGCGGGGAGCCAAGAGACCCAGTACTTC.

This clonotype showed up many times. For the CDR3, the DNA is TGCAGTGCTCAAGGGACAGGGGGCTATGAGCAGTTCTTC. Amino acids: CSAQGTGGYEQFF. The chain carries TRBV20-1 and TRBJ2-1, with TRBD1 matching 12 bases. The germline V gene has CDR1 DFQATT and CDR2 SNEGSKA (reference sequence). The ends lost 5 bases at V and 8 bases at J; junction bases unmatched: 4. The CDR3 is 13 residues long.

The chain recombines TRBV20-1 with TRBJ1-2; D possibly corresponds to TRBD1 (5 bases). V gave up 6 bases and J gave up 8 bases, with 16 bases separating them. The CDR3 is 12 residues long. Germline-derived CDR1 and CDR2 are DFQATT and SNEGSKA (reference sequence). Here the CDR3 reads CSANRDRYGYTF. For the CDR3, the DNA is TGCAGTGCAAACCGGGACCGGTACGGCTACACCTTC.

DNA for the CDR3: TGTGCCAGCAGCTTTTTTGCGCAGGCACCCCAAGAGACCCAGTACTTC. Protein: CASSFFAQAPQETQYF. The chain is built from TRBV16 and TRBJ2-5; D gene unclear. V lost 5 bases and J 1 base, leaving 17 bases between the germline ends. There are 16 residues in the CDR3. Germline assignment: CDR1 KGHSY and CDR2 FQNENV. Drawing the rest from reference TRBV16 and TRBJ2-5, the complete variable domain is GEEVAQTPKHLVRGEGQKAKLYCAPIKGHSYVFWYQQVLKNEFKFLISFQNENVFDETGMPKERFSAKCLPNSPCSLEIQATKLEDSAVYFCASSFFAQAPQETQYFGPGTRLLVL.

This clonotype was seen at least ten times. The gene calls are TRBV11-2 and TRBJ2-3, with 16 positions matching TRBD2. The CDR3 is made up of 18 amino acids. CDR1 is SGHAT, CDR2 FQNNGV, per germline. V dropped 5 bases and J dropped 5; count of bases not matched to a gene: 10. CDR3 in amino acids: CASSKGLAGGAWVDTQYF. The DNA for the CDR3 is TGTGCCAGCAGCAAGGGACTAGCGGGGGGGGCATGGGTAGATACGCAGTATTTT.

This clonotype has just a few counts. This may be a read error: a much more frequent sequence differs by one nucleotide. The chain uses TRBV7-2 and TRBJ2-4; TRBD2 matches 10 bases. The J call is uncertain, as TRBJ2-5 better fits the DNA end. CDR3 size: 13 residues. Germline V gene lookup returns CDR1 SGHTA and CDR2 FQGNSA. In DNA, the CDR3 is TGTGCCGGCAGCCGTAGCGGGGGGGAGACCCAGTACTTC. Its translation is CAGSRSGGETQYF.

The chain joins TRBV7-8 to TRBJ2-7; tentatively, D is TRBD1 (6 bases). The J call may be faulty, since TRBJ2-5 better matches the DNA end. Germline CDR1 SGHVS, CDR2 FQNEAQ. The CDR3 totals 16 residues. The CDR3 protein is CASSPNRLQGRETQYF. The DNA for the CDR3 is TGTGCCAGCAGCCCAAATAGGTTACAGGGTCGTGAGACCCAGTACTTC.

This clonotype occurred many times. CDR3 nucleotide sequence: TGTGCCAGCAGCTTATCGGCCAGGGGGGGCAATGAGCAGTTCTTC. It encodes CASSLSARGGNEQFF. The chain couples TRBV7-2 to TRBJ2-1; D may match TRBD1 or TRBD2 (7 bases each). Per the germline V gene, CDR1 is SGHTA and CDR2 is FQGNSA. With 2 bases removed from V and 6 bases from J, the gap between germline ends came to 14 bases. The CDR3 extends over 15 amino acids. Full variable domain (remainder filled in from reference TRBV7-2 and TRBJ2-1): GAGVSQSPSNKVTEKGKDVELRCDPISGHTALYWYRQSLGQGLEFLIYFQGNSAPDKSGLPSDRFSAERTGGSVSTLTIQRTQQEDSAVYLCASSLSARGGNEQFFGPGTRLTVL.

This clonotype has a count of ten or more. V and J are TRBV5-1 and TRBJ2-3, with unresolved D. Trimming left V 0 bases short and J 2 bases short, with 7 bases between. CDR3 length: 14 amino acids. The V gene's germline CDR1 is SGHRS and CDR2 YFSETQ. This CDR3 reads CASSLVMPTDTQYF. In DNA form, the CDR3 reads TGCGCCAGCAGCTTGGTTATGCCCACAGATACGCAGTATTTT.

This clonotype showed up just a few times. Possible read error: a much larger clone is one base away. The CDR3 DNA reads as TGCAGTGCTAGTCCCGGGAACAATGAGCAGTACTTC. Protein product: CSASPGNNEQYF. The chain couples TRBV20-1 to TRBJ2-7; possibly TRBD2 for D (5 bases). CDR1 is DFQATT and CDR2 is SNEGSKA in the germline V gene (reference sequence). Trimming removed 3 bases at V and 7 bases at J, with 13 bases between. This CDR3 spans 12 amino acids.

This clonotype was seen at least ten times. This sequence joins TRBV6-2 or TRBV6-3 and TRBJ2-7; either TRBD1 or TRBD2 may supply D (5 bases each). The CDR3 extends over 13 amino acids. V lost 10 bases to trimming and J lost 5 bases, with 18 bases between them. CDR1 and CDR2 (germline): MNHEY, SVGEGT. CDR3 region: CATEQGPPHEQYF. The CDR3 DNA sequence: TGTGCCACCGAGCAGGGACCTCCCCACGAGCAGTACTTC.

This clonotype came up many times. J is TRBJ1-6 and V is TRBV7-9; 7 bases map to TRBD1. Per the germline V gene, CDR1 is SEHNR and CDR2 is FQNEAQ (reference sequence). The V gene end was trimmed by 4 bases and the J gene end by 9 bases; junction bases not matched to a gene: 6. The CDR3 extends over 14 amino acids. CDR3 bases: TGTGCCAGCAGCTCTACAGGGGATGGTTCACCCCTCCACTTT. This codes for CASSSTGDGSPLHF. The full variable domain, completed using reference TRBV7-9 and TRBJ1-6, is DTGVSQNPRHKITKRGQNVTFRCDPISEHNRLYWYRQTLGQGPEFLTYFQNEAQLEKSRLLSDRFSAERPKGSFSTLEIQRTEQGDSAMYLCASSSTGDGSPLHFGNGTRLTVT.